This T cell receptor (beta chain) is from a study of T cells in Graves' hyperthyroidism and ophthalmopathy. Study-level results: Ophthalmopathy was distinguished from stable hyperthyroidism by 13 V-J signatures. Most thyroid clonotypes that were expanded above 0.001 also turned up in blood.

This clonotype was observed at least ten times. Its antigen is not identified. TCR beta CDR3 regions were amplified from RNA. The HTBI primer set was used in a first-round RT-PCR of the TCR CDR3. TCRdb passed the multiplex PCR reads through MiXCR, listing each CDR3 protein once. This sample yields fewer than 650,000 distinct CDR3 sequences, of which about 14% are seen a single time; around 4.1% belongs to the top ten. Exclusion criteria comprised uncontrolled infection, other autoimmune disease, pregnancy or lactation. The CDR3 contains 13 residues. Trimming left V 7 bases short and J 6 bases short, with 13 bases between. CDR1 MNHNS and CDR2 SASEGT come from the germline V gene.

What was sequenced was blood. The TCR originated in a woman aged 40 to 50 with Graves' ophthalmopathy. The gene calls are TRBV6-1 and TRBJ1-5, with a possible D match to TRBD1 (6 bases). Written as DNA, the CDR3 is TGTGCCAGCACTAGGGGGGACACTCAGCCCCAGCATTTT. Encoded protein: CASTRGDTQPQHF.